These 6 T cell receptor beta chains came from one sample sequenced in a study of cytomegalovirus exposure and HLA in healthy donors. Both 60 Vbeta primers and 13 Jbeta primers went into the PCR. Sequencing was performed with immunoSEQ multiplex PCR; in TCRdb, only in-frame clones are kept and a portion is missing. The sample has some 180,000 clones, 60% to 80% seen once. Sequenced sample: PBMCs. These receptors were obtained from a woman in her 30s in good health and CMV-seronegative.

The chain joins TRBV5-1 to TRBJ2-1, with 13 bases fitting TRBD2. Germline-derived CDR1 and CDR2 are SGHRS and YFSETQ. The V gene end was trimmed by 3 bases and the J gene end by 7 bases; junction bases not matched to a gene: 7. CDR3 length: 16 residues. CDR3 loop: CASSSGLAGVKNEQFF. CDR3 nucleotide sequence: TGCGCCAGCAGCTCTGGACTAGCGGGAGTCAAGAATGAGCAGTTCTTC.

Here the CDR3 reads CASSEAGGGFDTQYF. In nucleotides, the CDR3 is TGTGCCAGCAGTGAAGCGGGCGGGGGGTTTGATACGCAGTATTTT. The chain joins TRBV2 to TRBJ2-3, with 8 bases aligning to TRBD2. This CDR3 has 15 residues. Per germline, CDR1 SNHLY and CDR2 FYNNEI. V was pared by 0 bases and J by 6 bases, with 5 bases of the junction left unmatched.

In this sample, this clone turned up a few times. The CDR3 DNA reads TGTGCCAGCAGCGCCTCTGACAGGGCATACTTCTATGGCTACACCTTC. Translation: CASSASDRAYFYGYTF. The genes are TRBV9 and TRBJ1-2; 7 bases align to TRBD1. CDR1 is SGDLS and CDR2 is YYNGEE in the germline V gene. V lost 3 bases to trimming and J lost 4 bases; unmatched junction nucleotides: 12. This CDR3 region has 16 residues.

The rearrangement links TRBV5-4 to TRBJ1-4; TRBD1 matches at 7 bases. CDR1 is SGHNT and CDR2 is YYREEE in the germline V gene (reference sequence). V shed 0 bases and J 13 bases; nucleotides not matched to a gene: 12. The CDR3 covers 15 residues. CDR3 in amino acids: CASSLAGAGGMGLFF. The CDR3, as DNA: TGTGCCAGCAGCTTGGCCGGGGCAGGGGGAATGGGACTGTTTTTT.

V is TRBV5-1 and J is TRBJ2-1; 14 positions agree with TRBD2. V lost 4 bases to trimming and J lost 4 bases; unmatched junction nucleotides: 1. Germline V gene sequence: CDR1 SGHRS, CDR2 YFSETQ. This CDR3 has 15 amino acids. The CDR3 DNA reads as TGCGCCAGCAGCCGGACTAGCGGGGGGTACAATGAGCAGTTCTTC. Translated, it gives CASSRTSGGYNEQFF.

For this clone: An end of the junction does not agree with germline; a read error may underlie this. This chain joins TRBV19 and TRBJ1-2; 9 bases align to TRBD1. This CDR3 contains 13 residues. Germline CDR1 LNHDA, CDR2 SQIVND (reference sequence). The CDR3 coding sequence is TGTGCCAGTTCCCGGGACAGGGACTTTGGCTACCCCTTC. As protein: CASSRDRDFGYPF.